This T cell receptor (beta chain) is from a study of post-analysis software for immune sequencing data. Overall study findings and caveats: Patients used several TRBV segments, including TRBV5-6, TRBV5-1 and TRBV20-1, more often than controls.

Researchers reported that TCR beta cDNA libraries carried unique molecular identifiers. TCRdb itself ran the PCR reads through MiXCR, one entry per CDR3 protein. The table records about half a million distinct CDR3 sequences, approximately 34% of them present only once. CDR3 size: 15 residues. With 4 bases removed from V and 1 base from J, the gap between germline ends came to 11 bases. Germline V gene lookup returns CDR1 MNHEY and CDR2 SVGEGT. Notes on this clonotype: Its antigen is still unknown.

This chain joins TRBV6-2 or TRBV6-3 and TRBJ2-4; D gene uncertain. The TCR comes from a girl under 18 with multiple sclerosis. The sample comprised blood. The chain's CDR3 is CASSSTGFAKNIQYF. The CDR3 DNA reads as TGTGCCAGCAGTTCCACCGGCTTCGCCAAAAACATTCAGTACTTC.